These 13 T cell receptor beta chains were all obtained from the same sample, sequenced in a study of T cells in Graves' hyperthyroidism and ophthalmopathy. RNA transcripts yielded amplified TCR beta CDR3 regions. First-round RT-PCR targeting the TCR CDR3 was performed with the HTBI primer set. TCRdb itself ran the multiplex PCR reads through MiXCR, one entry per CDR3 protein. The sample yields about 640,000 distinct CDR3 sequences, about 45% seen once. The specimen sequenced was peripheral blood or thyroid tissue (not recorded which). These receptors were taken from an adult man with Graves' disease, either hyperthyroidism or ophthalmopathy (not recorded which).

Only one count was recorded for this clonotype. This chain uses TRBV15 with TRBJ2-5, with 10 nucleotides matching TRBD1. V trimming: 3 bases; J trimming: 5 bases; junction bases outside the gene matches: 6. Germline V gene data show CDR1 as LNHNV and CDR2 as YYDKDF (reference sequence). The CDR3 spans 15 residues. CDR3 bases: TGTGCCACCAGCAGGGGGACAGGGGAATTGGAGACCCAGTACTTC. This codes for CATSRGTGELETQYF.

The chain uses TRBV29-1 and TRBJ2-5, with D possibly being TRBD2 (6 bases). Trimming pared 8 bases from V and 5 bases from J, leaving 12 bases between. Germline values: CDR1 SQVTM, CDR2 ANQGSEA. The CDR3 consists of 11 residues. The CDR3 nucleotides are TGCAGCCTCGGGGGACGGGAGACCCAGTACTTC. Amino acids: CSLGGRETQYF.

This clonotype was observed many times. The genes are TRBV24-1 and TRBJ2-2, with 7 positions matching TRBD1. From germline, CDR1 is KGHDR and CDR2 SFDVKD. V gave up 4 bases and J gave up 0 bases; unmatched junction bases: 4. The CDR3 extends over 16 amino acids. CDR3 nucleotides: TGTGCCACCAGTGACGGGACAGCCCCGAACACCGGGGAGCTGTTTTTT. Protein sequence: CATSDGTAPNTGELFF.

This clonotype was seen a single time. A much larger clone lies a single base off, so this may be a read error. The chain has TRBV7-9 and TRBJ1-1; a weak D match, TRBD1 (6 bases). V lost 5 bases and J lost 1, with 11 bases in between. The germline CDR1 and CDR2 sequences are SEHNR and FQNEAQ (reference sequence). The CDR3 length is 14 residues. The CDR3 region is CASSGEGGNTEAFF. The CDR3 coding sequence is TGTGCCAGCAGCGGCGAGGGGGGGAACACTGAAGCTTTCTTT.

The V gene is TRBV6-2 or TRBV6-3, the J gene TRBJ2-7; possible D gene TRBD2, 6 bases. The germline CDR1 and CDR2 sequences are MNHEY and SVGEGT. V lost 2 bases, J lost 2 bases, and 13 bases lay in between. The CDR3 sequence is 15 residues long. The CDR3 loop reads CASSYATGATYEQYF. The CDR3 region has the DNA TGTGCCAGCAGTTACGCGACGGGAGCCACCTACGAGCAGTACTTC.

The genes are TRBV25-1 and TRBJ1-4; TRBD1 aligns across 8 bases. Germline CDR1 and CDR2: MGHDK and SYGVNS. The CDR3 spans 15 residues. V gave up 5 bases and J gave up 7 bases; unmatched junction bases: 9. CDR3 in amino acids: CASSPQGALSEKLFF. CDR3 DNA sequence: TGTGCCAGCAGTCCGCAGGGGGCGTTGAGTGAAAAACTGTTTTTT.

For the CDR3, the DNA is TGTGCCAGCAGTGACCTACGACAGGGCGCATTAAATTCACCCCTCCACTTT. It translates to CASSDLRQGALNSPLHF. The chain has TRBV25-1 and TRBJ1-6, with TRBD1 identical over 7 bases. Trimming at V came to 3 bases and at J to 7 bases, leaving 12 bases not matched to a gene. The length of the CDR3 is 17 residues. Germline V gene lookup returns CDR1 MGHDK and CDR2 SYGVNS.

The table lists this clonotype with a few counts. The rearrangement uses TRBV7-8 and TRBJ1-6; D may be TRBD1 (6 bases). Per the germline V gene, CDR1 is SGHVS and CDR2 is FQNEAQ. Trimming left V 5 bases short and J 7 bases short, with 12 bases between. The length of the CDR3 is 14 residues. The chain's CDR3 is CASSPRGRNSPLHF. Written as DNA, the CDR3 is TGTGCCAGCAGCCCCCGGGGGCGGAATTCACCCCTCCACTTT.

The chain has TRBV12-3 or TRBV12-4 and TRBJ1-1; tentative D call: TRBD1 (6 bases). CDR3 length: 15 residues. The germline V and J ends were trimmed by 6 bases and 6 bases, with 20 bases remaining between them. CDR3 nucleotides: TGTGCCAGCAGCCTACATCTTCCCACAGGGTCTGAAGCTTTCTTT. Its protein is CASSLHLPTGSEAFF.

This clonotype was observed a few times. V and J are TRBV25-1 and TRBJ2-5; the D is unclear. The V and J ends lost 1 base and 1 base respectively, with 10 bases between them. This CDR3 has 15 amino acids. CDR1 is MGHDK and CDR2 is SYGVNS in the germline V gene. The CDR3 spells CASSEFLDLQETQYF. The CDR3 DNA reads as TGTGCCAGCAGTGAATTCCTGGACCTCCAAGAGACCCAGTACTTC.

This clonotype was counted many times. V usage is TRBV9 and J usage is TRBJ2-2; D uncertain. V was shortened by 0 bases and J by 1 base, with 4 bases between the two germline ends. The CDR3 has 14 amino acids. Germline V gene data show CDR1 as SGDLS and CDR2 as YYNGEE. CDR3 protein: CASSVGGNTGELFF. CDR3 bases: TGTGCCAGCAGCGTAGGAGGGAACACCGGGGAGCTGTTTTTT.

The gene calls are TRBV13 and TRBJ1-2; 7 bases are a match to TRBD1. Per the germline V gene, CDR1 is PRHDT and CDR2 is FYEKMQ (reference sequence). The length of the CDR3 is 16 residues. The J segment lost 1 base and the V segment lost 4 bases, leaving 9 bases of the junction unmatched. CDR3 in amino acids: CASSSGGTAYNYGYTF. The CDR3 DNA follows: TGTGCCAGCAGCTCGGGAGGGACAGCTTATAACTATGGCTACACCTTC.

This chain links TRBV19 with TRBJ1-2; no reliable D call. The germline V gene has CDR1 LNHDA and CDR2 SQIVND (reference sequence). The CDR3 contains 15 residues. V was clipped by 5 bases and J by 4 bases, with 17 bases between them. CDR3 residues: CASSEDFGVFYGYTF. The CDR3 DNA reads as TGTGCCAGTAGTGAGGATTTTGGAGTCTTCTATGGCTACACCTTC.